These T cell receptor beta chains were read from a single sample in a study of PD-1 blockade in classical Hodgkin lymphoma. TCRdb's table, derived via immunoSEQ multiplex PCR, lists solely in-frame clones and lacks some. The sample shows some 39,000 clones, more than 70% of them seen only once. Sequencing used peripheral blood mononuclear cells (PBMCs), obtained before the fourth cycle of nivolumab. The source of these receptors is a human donor with classical Hodgkin lymphoma. Each CDR3 is given with its conserved first and last residue. D genes are given only for firm matches. Only some rows state a clone size, as once, few, many or a class for expanded clones.

TRBJ2-3,-,TRBV5-1,TRBD2,CASKEGLATDTQYF,TGCGCCAGCAAGGAGGGACTAGCTACAGATACGCAGTATTTT
TRBJ1-5,once,TRBV7-2,-,CASSSQTGTIQHF,TGTGCCAGCAGCTCCCAGACCGGGACAATCCAGCATTTT
TRBJ1-2,once,TRBV11-2,-,CASSLGTGNYGYTF,TGTGCCAGCAGCTTAGGAACAGGGAACTATGGCTACACCTTC
TRBJ1-5,-,TRBV19,TRBD1,CASSVPPGQGSGNQPQHF,TGTGCCAGTAGTGTCCCACCGGGACAGGGATCGGGCAATCAGCCCCAGCATTTT
TRBJ2-7,-,TRBV18,TRBD1,CASSPNSGTGQYEQYF,TGTGCCAGCTCACCGAACTCCGGGACAGGACAGTACGAGCAGTACTTC
TRBJ1-5,-,TRBV7-2,-,CASSLESNQPQHF,TGTGCCAGCAGCTTAGAGAGCAATCAGCCCCAGCATTTT
TRBJ1-3,-,TRBV9,-,CASSVVSDFSGNTIYF,TGTGCCAGCAGCGTAGTTTCAGACTTCTCTGGAAACACCATATATTTT
TRBJ1-3,-,TRBV19,TRBD1,CATQGALGNTIYF,TGTGCCACCCAGGGGGCGCTTGGAAACACCATATATTTT
TRBJ2-5,-,TRBV6-5,TRBD1,CASTDRLRGETQYF,TGTGCCAGCACGGATCGTCTCAGGGGGGAGACCCAGTACTTC
TRBJ1-1,few,TRBV30,-,CAWSRTGLNTEAFF,TGTGCCTGGAGTCGAACAGGGCTGAACACTGAAGCTTTCTTT
TRBJ1-2,-,TRBV5-1,-,CASQIQGSDGYTF,TGCGCCAGCCAAATACAGGGCTCGGATGGCTACACCTTC
TRBJ1-4,-,TRBV5-1,-,CASSLFGDNEKLFF,TGCGCCAGCAGCTTGTTTGGCGATAATGAAAAACTGTTTTTT
TRBJ1-6,-,TRBV4-3,TRBD1,CASSQDGQGANNSPLHF,TGCGCCAGCAGCCAAGACGGACAGGGGGCGAACAATTCACCCCTCCACTTT
TRBJ2-2,-,TRBV11-2,TRBD1,CASSLFTRQGARTGELFF,TGTGCCAGCAGCTTATTTACACGACAGGGGGCCCGTACCGGGGAGCTGTTTTTT
TRBJ2-1,-,TRBV7-2,-,CASSLDGSPYNEQFF,TGTGCCAGCAGCTTGGATGGGTCCCCCTACAATGAGCAGTTCTTC
TRBJ2-2,-,TRBV30,-,CAWSFVGELFF,TGTGCCTGGAGCTTTGTCGGGGAGCTGTTTTTT
TRBJ1-1,few,TRBV7-9,-,CASSFPGARTEAFF,TGTGCCAGCAGCTTTCCGGGGGCGCGCACTGAAGCTTTCTTT
TRBJ2-6,-,TRBV30,-,CAWTAGANVLTF,TGTGCCTGGACGGCTGGGGCCAACGTCCTGACTTTC
TRBJ1-6,-,TRBV7-2,-,CASSLDTVSPLHF,TGTGCCAGCAGCTTGGATACAGTCTCACCCCTCCACTTT
TRBJ2-1,-,TRBV28,-,CASSLNNEQFF,TGTGCCAGCAGTTTAAACAATGAGCAGTTCTTC
TRBJ2-3,once,TRBV6-5,-,CASSLASTDTQYF,TGTGCCAGCAGTTTAGCCTCCACAGATACGCAGTATTTT
TRBJ2-5,-,TRBV10-3,TRBD1,CAISPGQQETQYF,TGTGCCATCTCCCCGGGACAGCAAGAGACCCAGTACTTC
TRBJ2-1,-,TRBV6-1,-,CASSESPYNEQFF,TGTGCCAGCAGTGAATCTCCCTACAATGAGCAGTTCTTC
TRBJ2-2,-,TRBV7-3,-,CASSLSKWFSGELFF,TGTGCCAGCAGCTTAAGTAAGTGGTTTAGCGGGGAGCTGTTTTTT
TRBJ2-7,-,TRBV5-1,TRBD1,CASSPGQATYEQYF,TGCGCCAGCAGCCCGGGACAGGCGACCTACGAGCAGTACTTC
TRBJ1-2,-,TRBV18,-,CASSPPDRALLRGYTF,TGTGCCAGCTCACCACCCGACAGAGCTCTATTAAGAGGCTACACCTTC
TRBJ2-5,-,TRBV7-9,-,CASSFGGGETQYF,TGTGCCAGCAGCTTCGGAGGGGGAGAGACCCAGTACTTC
TRBJ2-3,-,TRBV5-6,TRBD2,CASTIAGADTQYF,TGTGCCAGCACCATAGCGGGGGCGGATACGCAGTATTTT
TRBJ1-1,-,TRBV28,TRBD1,CASRQTGGGNTEAFF,TGTGCCAGCAGACAAACAGGGGGCGGGAACACTGAAGCTTTCTTT
TRBJ2-2,-,TRBV6-1,-,CARGELNTGELFF,TGTGCCAGGGGCGAGCTAAACACCGGGGAGCTGTTTTTT
TRBJ1-1,few,TRBV5-4,-,CASSFTGNSEAFF,TGTGCCAGCAGCTTTACCGGGAACTCTGAAGCTTTCTTT
TRBJ2-7,-,TRBV6-6,-,CASSSQEGYEQYF,TGTGCCAGCAGTTCGCAGGAGGGCTACGAGCAGTACTTC
TRBJ2-7,once,TRBV5-1,TRBD2,CASSSRLAGIDEQYF,TGCGCCAGCAGCTCGCGACTAGCGGGGATCGACGAGCAGTACTTC
TRBJ1-2,-,TRBV19,-,CASSIGLINYGYTF,TGTGCCAGTAGTATCGGACTGATTAACTATGGCTACACCTTC
TRBJ1-6,-,TRBV6-6,-,CASSYRGDYNSPLHF,TGTGCCAGCAGTTACCGAGGGGACTATAATTCACCCCTCCACTTT
TRBJ1-4,-,TRBV2,-,CASRNQAPDEKLFF,TGTGCCAGCCGAAATCAGGCTCCCGATGAAAAACTGTTTTTT
TRBJ2-3,-,TRBV10-3,-,CAISLAGTDTQYF,TGTGCCATCAGTTTAGCAGGCACAGATACGCAGTATTTT
TRBJ2-5,-,TRBV19,TRBD1,CASSTPWTGGWRGETQYF,TGTGCCAGTAGTACGCCTTGGACAGGGGGCTGGAGAGGAGAGACCCAGTACTTC
TRBJ2-5,-,TRBV27,TRBD1,CASSHQGAGETQYF,TGTGCCAGCAGCCATCAGGGGGCAGGAGAGACCCAGTACTTC
TRBJ1-4,-,TRBV7-2,-,CASSPQVATNEKLFF,TGTGCCAGCAGCCCCCAGGTTGCAACTAATGAAAAACTGTTTTTT
TRBJ2-1,-,TRBV5-1,TRBD1,CASSLATGGSYNEQFF,TGCGCCAGCAGCTTGGCCACAGGGGGGTCCTACAATGAGCAGTTCTTC
TRBJ2-7,-,TRBV6-5,-,CASSYSIQGTYEQYF,TGTGCCAGCAGTTACTCAATCCAGGGAACCTACGAGCAGTACTTC
TRBJ1-1,-,TRBV18,-,CASSLPSGRGGTEAFF,-
TRBJ2-1,-,TRBV7-3,-,CASSPNQYNEQFF,TGTGCCAGCAGCCCCAACCAGTACAATGAGCAGTTCTTC
TRBJ1-6,-,TRBV7-6,-,CASSRDTYNSPLHF,TGTGCCAGCAGCCGGGACACTTATAATTCACCCCTCCACTTT
TRBJ1-1,-,TRBV11-1,-,CASSLGQWNTEAFF,TGTGCCAGCAGCTTAGGACAATGGAACACTGAAGCTTTCTTT
TRBJ2-2,-,TRBV27,-,CASSFWTDNTGELFF,TGTGCCAGCAGTTTTTGGACAGATAACACCGGGGAGCTGTTTTTT